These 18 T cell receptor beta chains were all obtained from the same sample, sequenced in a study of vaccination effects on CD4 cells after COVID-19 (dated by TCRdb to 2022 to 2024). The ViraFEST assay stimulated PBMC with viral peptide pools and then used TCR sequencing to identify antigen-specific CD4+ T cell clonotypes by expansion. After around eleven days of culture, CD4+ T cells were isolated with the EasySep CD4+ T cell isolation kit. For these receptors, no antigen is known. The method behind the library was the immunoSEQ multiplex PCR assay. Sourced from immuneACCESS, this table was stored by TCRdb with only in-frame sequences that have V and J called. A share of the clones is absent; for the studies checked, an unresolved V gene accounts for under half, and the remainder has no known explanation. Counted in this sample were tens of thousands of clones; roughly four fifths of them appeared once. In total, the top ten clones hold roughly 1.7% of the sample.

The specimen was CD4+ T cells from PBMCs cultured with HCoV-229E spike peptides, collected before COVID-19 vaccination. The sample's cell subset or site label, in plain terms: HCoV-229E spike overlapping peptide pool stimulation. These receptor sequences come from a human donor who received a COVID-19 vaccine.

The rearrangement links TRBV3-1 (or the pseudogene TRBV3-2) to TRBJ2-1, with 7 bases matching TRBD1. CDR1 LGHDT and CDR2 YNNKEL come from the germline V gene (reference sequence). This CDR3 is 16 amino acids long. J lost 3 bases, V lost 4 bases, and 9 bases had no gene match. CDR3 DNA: TGTGCCAGCAGCCGCCCCCCGGGGACAGTCTACAATGAGCAGTTCTTC. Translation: CASSRPPGTVYNEQFF.

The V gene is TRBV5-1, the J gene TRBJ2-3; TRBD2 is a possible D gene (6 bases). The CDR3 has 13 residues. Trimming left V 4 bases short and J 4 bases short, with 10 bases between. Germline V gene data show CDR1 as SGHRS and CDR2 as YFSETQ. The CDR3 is CASSAGTSDTQYF. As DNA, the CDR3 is TGCGCCAGCAGCGCCGGGACTTCAGATACGCAGTATTTT.

CDR3 sequence (DNA): TGTGCCAGTAGTCCCCGGGGGGCCGTGAGCAATCAGCCCCAGCATTTT. Translated, it gives CASSPRGAVSNQPQHF. This chain connects TRBV19 to TRBJ1-5; a possible D gene is TRBD1 (6 bases). Looked up from germline, CDR1 is LNHDA and CDR2 is SQIVND (reference sequence). This CDR3 is 16 amino acids long. With 5 bases removed from V and 1 base from J, the gap between germline ends came to 15 bases. Supplemented by reference TRBV19 and TRBJ1-5, the full variable domain reads DGGITQSPKYLFRKEGQNVTLSCEQNLNHDAMYWYRQDPGQGLRLIYYSQIVNDFQKGDIAEGYSVSREKKESFPLTVTSAQKNPTAFYLCASSPRGAVSNQPQHFGDGTRLSIL.

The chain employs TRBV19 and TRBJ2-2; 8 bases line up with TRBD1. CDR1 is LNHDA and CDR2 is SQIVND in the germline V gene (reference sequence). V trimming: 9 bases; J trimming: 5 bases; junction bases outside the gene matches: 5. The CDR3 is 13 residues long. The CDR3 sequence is CARQGARTGELFF. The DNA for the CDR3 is TGTGCCAGGCAGGGGGCTAGGACCGGGGAGCTGTTTTTT.

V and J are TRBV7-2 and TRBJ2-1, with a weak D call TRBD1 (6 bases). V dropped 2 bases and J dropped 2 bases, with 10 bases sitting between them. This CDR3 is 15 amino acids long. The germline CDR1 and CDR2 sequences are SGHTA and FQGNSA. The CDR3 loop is CASSLQWGPYNEQFF. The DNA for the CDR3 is TGTGCCAGCAGCTTACAATGGGGGCCCTACAATGAGCAGTTCTTC.

In DNA form, the CDR3 reads TGTGCCAGCAGCTACACAGGGGGGGTTAGCACAGATACGCAGTATTTT. Protein sequence: CASSYTGGVSTDTQYF. The chain employs TRBV7-9 and TRBJ2-3; D is perhaps TRBD1 (8 bases). The V gene lost 4 bases and the J gene lost 0 bases, with 14 bases spanning the gap. The CDR3 length is 16 residues. Germline CDR1 SEHNR, CDR2 FQNEAQ (reference sequence).

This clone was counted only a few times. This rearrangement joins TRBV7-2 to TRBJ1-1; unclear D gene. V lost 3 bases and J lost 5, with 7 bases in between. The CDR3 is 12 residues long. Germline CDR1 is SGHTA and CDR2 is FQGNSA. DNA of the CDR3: TGTGCCAGCAGCTTGGGCAAGACTGAAGCTTTCTTT. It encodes CASSLGKTEAFF.

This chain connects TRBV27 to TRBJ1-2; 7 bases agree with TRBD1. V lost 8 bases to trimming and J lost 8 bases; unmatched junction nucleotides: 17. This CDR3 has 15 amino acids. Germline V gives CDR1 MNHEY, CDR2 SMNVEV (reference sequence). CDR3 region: CASGTRTGEARGYTF. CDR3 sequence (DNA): TGTGCCAGCGGAACAAGGACAGGCGAGGCGAGGGGCTACACCTTC.

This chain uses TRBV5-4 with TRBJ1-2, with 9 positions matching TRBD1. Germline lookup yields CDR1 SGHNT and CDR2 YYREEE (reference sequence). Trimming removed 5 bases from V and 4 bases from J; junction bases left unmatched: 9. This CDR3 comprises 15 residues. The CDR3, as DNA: TGTGCCAGCAGGCGGGCGGGACAGGGCTTCTATGGCTACACCTTC. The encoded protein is CASRRAGQGFYGYTF.

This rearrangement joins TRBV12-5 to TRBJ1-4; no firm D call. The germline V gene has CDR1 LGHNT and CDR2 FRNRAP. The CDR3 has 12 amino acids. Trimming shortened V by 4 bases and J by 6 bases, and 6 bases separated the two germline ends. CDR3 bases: TGTGCTAGTGGTTCCCTTGATGAAAAACTGTTTTTT. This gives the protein CASGSLDEKLFF.

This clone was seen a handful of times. Here the CDR3 DNA reads TGTGCCAGCAGCTTGGGACTAGCATCGGAGACCCAGTACTTC. It translates to CASSLGLASETQYF. The chain links TRBV5-6 to TRBJ2-5, with 7 positions matching TRBD2. Germline CDR1 reads SGHDT; CDR2 reads YYEEEE. The J segment lost 5 bases and the V segment lost 0 bases, leaving 4 bases of the junction unmatched. There are 14 residues in the CDR3. Based on the CDR3 plus reference TRBV5-6 and TRBJ2-5, the full variable domain is DAGVTQSPTHLIKTRGQQVTLRCSPKSGHDTVSWYQQALGQGPQFIFQYYEEEERQRGNFPDRFSGHQFPNYSSELNVNALLLGDSALYLCASSLGLASETQYFGPGTRLLVL.

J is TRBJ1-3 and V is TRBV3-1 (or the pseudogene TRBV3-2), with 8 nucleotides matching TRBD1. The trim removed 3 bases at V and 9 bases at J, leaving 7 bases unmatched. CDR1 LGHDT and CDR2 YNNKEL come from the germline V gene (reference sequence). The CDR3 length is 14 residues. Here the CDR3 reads CASSQDRERGTIYF. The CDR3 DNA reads TGTGCCAGCAGCCAGGACAGGGAAAGGGGCACCATATATTTT.

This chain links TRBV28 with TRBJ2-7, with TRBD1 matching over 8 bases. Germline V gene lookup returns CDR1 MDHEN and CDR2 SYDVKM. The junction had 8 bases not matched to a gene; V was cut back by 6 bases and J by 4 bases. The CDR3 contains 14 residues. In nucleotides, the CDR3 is TGTGCCAGCAGCCCCAGGACAGGGCTGTACGAGCAGTACGTC. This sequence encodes CASSPRTGLYEQYV.

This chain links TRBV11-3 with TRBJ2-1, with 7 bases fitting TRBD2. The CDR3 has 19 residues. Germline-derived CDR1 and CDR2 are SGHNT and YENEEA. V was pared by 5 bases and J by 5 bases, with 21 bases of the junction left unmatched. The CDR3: CASSKRSRGEDLLDNEQFF. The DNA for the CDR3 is TGTGCCAGCAGCAAGCGAAGCCGGGGGGAGGACTTACTGGACAATGAGCAGTTCTTC.

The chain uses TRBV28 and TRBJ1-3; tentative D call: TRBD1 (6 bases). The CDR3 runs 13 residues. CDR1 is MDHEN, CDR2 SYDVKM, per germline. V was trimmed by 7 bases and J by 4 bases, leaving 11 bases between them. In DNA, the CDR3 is TGTGCCAGCACCCGGGGGGCCGGAAACACCATATATTTT. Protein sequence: CASTRGAGNTIYF. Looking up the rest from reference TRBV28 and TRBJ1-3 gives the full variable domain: DVKVTQSSRYLVKRTGEKVFLECVQDMDHENMFWYRQDPGLGLRLIYFSYDVKMKEKGDIPEGYSVSREKKERFSLILESASTNQTSMYLCASTRGAGNTIYFGEGSWLTVV.

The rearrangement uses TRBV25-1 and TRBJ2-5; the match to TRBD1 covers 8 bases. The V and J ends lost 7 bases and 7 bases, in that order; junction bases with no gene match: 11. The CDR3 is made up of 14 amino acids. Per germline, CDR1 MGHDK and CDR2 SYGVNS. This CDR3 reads CASTNTGGQGTQYF. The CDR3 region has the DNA TGTGCCAGCACAAATACAGGGGGGCAGGGGACCCAGTACTTC. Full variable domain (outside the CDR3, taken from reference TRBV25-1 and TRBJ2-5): EADIYQTPRYLVIGTGKKITLECSQTMGHDKMYWYQQDPGMELHLIHYSYGVNSTEKGDLSSESTVSRIRTEHFPLTLESARPSHTSQYLCASTNTGGQGTQYFGPGTRLLVL.

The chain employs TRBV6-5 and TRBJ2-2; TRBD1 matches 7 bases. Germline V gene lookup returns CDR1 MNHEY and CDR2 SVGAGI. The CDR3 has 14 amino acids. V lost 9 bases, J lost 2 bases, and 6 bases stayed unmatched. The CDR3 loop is CASSTGVNTGELFF. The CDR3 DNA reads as TGTGCCAGTTCCACAGGGGTAAACACCGGGGAGCTGTTTTTT.

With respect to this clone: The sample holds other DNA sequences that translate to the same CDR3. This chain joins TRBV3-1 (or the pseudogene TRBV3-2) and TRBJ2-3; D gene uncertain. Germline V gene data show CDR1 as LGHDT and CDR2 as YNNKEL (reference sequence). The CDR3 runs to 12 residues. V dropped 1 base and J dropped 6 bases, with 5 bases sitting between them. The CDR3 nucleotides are TGTGCCAGCAGCCAAGTACCCGATACGCAGTATTTT. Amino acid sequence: CASSQVPDTQYF.